Below, 2 T cell receptor beta chains from the same sample are listed, as sequenced in a study of T cell responses to AZD1222 COVID-19 vaccine. Libraries were prepared by immunoSEQ multiplex PCR; TCRdb keeps only in-frame clonotypes and omits some of them. The sample holds fewer than 150,000 clones; approximately 87% are singletons and the top ten take 1.6%. Sequenced here: peripheral blood, sampled 28 days after the second AZD1222 dose. The receptors derive from an adult who received the AZD1222 COVID-19 vaccine.

This clone has only one observation. V and J are TRBV5-1 and TRBJ1-1, with D hard to call. This CDR3 is built from 14 residues. CDR1 and CDR2 (germline): SGHRS, YFSETQ. Between the trimmed V and J ends, which lost 0 bases and 1 base, there was a span of 7 bases. The CDR3 loop reads CASSLGTENTEAFF. The CDR3 region has the DNA TGCGCCAGCAGCTTGGGGACTGAGAACACTGAAGCTTTCTTT.

This sequence joins TRBV10-3 and TRBJ1-1; TRBD1 might be the D (5 bases). The CDR3 is 14 residues long. V shed 2 bases and J shed 4 bases, with 11 bases lying between them. The germline gives CDR1 ENHRY, CDR2 SYGVKD. The CDR3 DNA sequence: TGTGCCATCAGTGAGCAGGGTAGGGGCACTGAAGCTTTCTTT. It encodes CAISEQGRGTEAFF.